This paragraph covers one T cell receptor beta chain sequence. As yet, its antigen is unknown. The germline CDR1 and CDR2 sequences are WSHSY and SAAADI. V gave up 6 bases and J gave up 2 bases, with 18 bases separating them. The CDR3 consists of 16 residues. The protocol was immunoSEQ multiplex PCR, while the TCRdb copy is restricted to in-frame clones and leaves out a portion. The table has approximately 200,000 clones, approximately 89% seen once. This specimen belongs to a study of T cell responses to AZD1222 COVID-19 vaccine. General study findings and limits: Spike-wide vaccine-associated CD4 TCRs dominated at 160-218 and 743-854. It was only after the peak T cell response that any repertoires were sampled. Most donors were white British, females outnumbered males, and clonal diversity was possibly underestimated. Epitopes outside B.1.351 and B.1.1.7 mutated regions reportedly drew nearly half of spike TCRs.

The V gene is TRBV10-2, the J gene TRBJ2-3; D is perhaps TRBD1 (7 bases). The clonotype originates from an adult who received the AZD1222 COVID-19 vaccine. The sample was peripheral blood, taken 28 days after the second AZD1222 dose. CDR3 DNA: TGCGCCAGCAGGAGACCGGGGGACAGCCCCACAGATACGCAGTATTTT. Protein sequence: CASRRPGDSPTDTQYF.